This T cell receptor (beta chain) originates from a study of spatial heterogeneity in lung cancer. Across the whole study: Detected beta-chain sequences consistently exceeded alpha-chain sequences. There were, on average, more than eight raw-read appearances for each unique TCR and UMI combination.

This clonotype was counted at least ten times. MiXCR was run by TCRdb on the 5' RACE reads, yielding one entry per CDR3 protein. In the table there are 20,000 to 30,000 distinct CDR3 sequences, roughly 4.8% of which are singletons. Time point indicated: sample taken at primary tumor resection. Unsorted whole RNA of tumor, nontumor lung or frozen PBMC was sequenced. The V gene lost 0 bases and the J gene lost 6 bases, with 6 bases spanning the gap. This CDR3 region has 13 residues. CDR1 SGDLS and CDR2 YYNGEE come from the germline V gene. The source material was PBMCs, sampled at surgery. The origin of this receptor is a male donor with early-stage non-small cell lung cancer. The genes are TRBV9 and TRBJ2-2; no definite D call. CDR3: CASSVVSSGELFF. CDR3 DNA sequence: TGTGCCAGCAGCGTAGTGAGTTCCGGGGAGCTGTTTTTT.